This T cell receptor (beta chain) stems from a study of T cell responses to AZD1222 COVID-19 vaccine. Regarding the study as a whole: Increased Spike-specific TCR breadth and depth were observed after two AZD1222 doses.

Profiled with immunoSEQ multiplex PCR; TCRdb holds only in-frame clones, not every one. The sample includes 90,000 to 150,000 clones, 75% to 90% of them seen just once. A word on this clone: Its matching antigen is unknown.

V lost 5 bases to trimming and J lost 2 bases, with 11 bases between them. Germline V lookup: CDR1 LNHDA, CDR2 SQIVND (reference sequence). This CDR3 has 14 residues. The sample in question was peripheral blood, obtained on day 0 of AZD1222 vaccination. The V and J genes are TRBV19 and TRBJ2-3, with D perhaps matching TRBD1 or TRBD2 (5 bases each). The TCR originated in an adult in good health. CDR3: CASSVDGATDTQYF. CDR3 bases: TGTGCCAGTAGTGTGGACGGGGCCACAGATACGCAGTATTTT.